This T cell receptor (beta chain) was captured by sequencing in a study of T cell responses to AZD1222 COVID-19 vaccine. Sequenced by immunoSEQ multiplex PCR; TCRdb stores in-frame clones only, minus some. This sample has about 130,000 clones, with roughly 90% found just once. To note about this clone: Its specificity is unknown.

The V gene lost 1 base and the J gene lost 9 bases, with 4 bases spanning the gap. CDR3 size: 11 residues. The germline V gene has CDR1 SGHRS and CDR2 YFSETQ. The study, taken as a whole, reports: Baseline serostatus was positive in only six AZD1222 recipients.

Sequenced material: peripheral blood, taken 28 days after the second AZD1222 dose. The TCR was taken from an adult who received the AZD1222 COVID-19 vaccine. The V and J genes are TRBV5-1 and TRBJ2-2, with unresolved D. As DNA, the CDR3 is TGCGCCAGCAGCTTGAACAGGGAGCTGTTTTTT. Translation: CASSLNRELFF. Based on the CDR3 plus reference TRBV5-1 and TRBJ2-2, the full variable domain is KAGVTQTPRYLIKTRGQQVTLSCSPISGHRSVSWYQQTPGQGLQFLFEYFSETQRNKGNFPGRFSGRQFSNSRSEMNVSTLELGDSALYLCASSLNRELFFGEGSRLTVL.